This entry describes one T cell receptor beta chain. This sample is part of a study of cytomegalovirus exposure and HLA in healthy donors. The PCR made use of 60 Vbeta and 13 Jbeta primers. The assay was immunoSEQ multiplex PCR, and TCRdb's table has in-frame clones only and misses some. Of 130,000 to 150,000 clones listed, over 80% are singletons. V was clipped by 1 base and J by 4 bases; unmatched bases: 4. This CDR3 spans 14 amino acids. Germline V gives CDR1 SEHNR, CDR2 FQNEAQ (reference sequence). This chain uses TRBV7-9 with TRBJ2-7; 7 positions match TRBD1. This TCR derives from a young woman in good health and CMV-seronegative. Sequencing was performed on PBMCs. The CDR3 DNA reads as TGTGCCAGCAGCTTAGGACAGGGAGTATACGAGCAGTACTTC. The encoded protein is CASSLGQGVYEQYF.